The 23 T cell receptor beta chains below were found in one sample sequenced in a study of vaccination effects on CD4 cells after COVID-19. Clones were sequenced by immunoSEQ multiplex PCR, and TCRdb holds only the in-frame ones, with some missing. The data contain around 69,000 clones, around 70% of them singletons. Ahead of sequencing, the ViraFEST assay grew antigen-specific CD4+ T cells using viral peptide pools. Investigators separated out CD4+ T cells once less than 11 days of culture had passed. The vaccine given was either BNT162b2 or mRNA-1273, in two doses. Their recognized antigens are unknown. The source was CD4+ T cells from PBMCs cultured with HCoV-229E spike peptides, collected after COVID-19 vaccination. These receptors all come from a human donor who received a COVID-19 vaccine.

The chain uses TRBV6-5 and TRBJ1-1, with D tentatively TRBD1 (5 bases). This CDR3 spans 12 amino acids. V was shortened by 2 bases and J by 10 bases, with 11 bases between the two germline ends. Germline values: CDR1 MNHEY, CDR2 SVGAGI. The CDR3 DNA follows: TGTGCCAGCAGTTACGGGACCCTTCCAGCTTTCTTT. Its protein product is CASSYGTLPAFF.

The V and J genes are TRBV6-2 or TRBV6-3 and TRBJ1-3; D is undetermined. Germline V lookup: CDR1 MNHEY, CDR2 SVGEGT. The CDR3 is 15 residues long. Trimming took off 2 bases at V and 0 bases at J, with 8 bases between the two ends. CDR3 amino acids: CASSYGPSSGNTIYF. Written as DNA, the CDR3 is TGTGCCAGCAGTTACGGACCCTCCTCTGGAAACACCATATATTTT.

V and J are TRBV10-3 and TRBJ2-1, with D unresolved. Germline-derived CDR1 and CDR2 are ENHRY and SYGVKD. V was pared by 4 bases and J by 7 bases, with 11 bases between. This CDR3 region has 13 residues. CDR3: CAISGQDRNEQFF. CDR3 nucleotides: TGTGCCATCAGTGGGCAGGATAGAAATGAGCAGTTCTTC.

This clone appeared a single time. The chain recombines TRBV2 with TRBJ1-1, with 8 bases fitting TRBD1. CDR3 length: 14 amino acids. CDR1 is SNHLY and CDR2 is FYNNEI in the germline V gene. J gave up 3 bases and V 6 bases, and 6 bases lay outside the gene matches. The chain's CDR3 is CASRRQGYDTEAFF. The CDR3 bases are TGTGCCAGCAGACGACAGGGGTATGACACTGAAGCTTTCTTT.

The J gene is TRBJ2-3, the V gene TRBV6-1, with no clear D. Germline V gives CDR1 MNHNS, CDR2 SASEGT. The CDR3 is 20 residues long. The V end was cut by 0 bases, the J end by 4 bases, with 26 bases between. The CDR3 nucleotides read TGTGCCAGCAGTGAAGCGACCCCGATCGCACGATGGGCGGCTGCAGATACGCAGTATTTT. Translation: CASSEATPIARWAAADTQYF.

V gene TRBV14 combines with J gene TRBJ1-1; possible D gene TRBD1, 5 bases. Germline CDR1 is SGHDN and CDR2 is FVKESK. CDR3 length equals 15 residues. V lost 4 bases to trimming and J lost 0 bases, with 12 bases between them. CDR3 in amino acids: CASSPGGYMNTEAFF. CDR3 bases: TGTGCCAGCAGCCCGGGGGGTTACATGAACACTGAAGCTTTCTTT.

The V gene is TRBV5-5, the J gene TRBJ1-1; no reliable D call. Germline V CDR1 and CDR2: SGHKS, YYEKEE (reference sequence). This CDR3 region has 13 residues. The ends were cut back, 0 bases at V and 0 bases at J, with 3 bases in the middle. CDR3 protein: CASSLVVNTEAFF. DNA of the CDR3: TGTGCCAGCAGCTTGGTTGTGAACACTGAAGCTTTCTTT.

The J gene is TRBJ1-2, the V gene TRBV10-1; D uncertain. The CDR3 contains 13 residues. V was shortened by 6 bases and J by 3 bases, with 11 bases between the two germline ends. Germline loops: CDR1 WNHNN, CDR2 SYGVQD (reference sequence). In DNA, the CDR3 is TGCGCCAGCAGCCAGGCAGTGGACTATGGCTACACCTTC. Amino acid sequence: CASSQAVDYGYTF.

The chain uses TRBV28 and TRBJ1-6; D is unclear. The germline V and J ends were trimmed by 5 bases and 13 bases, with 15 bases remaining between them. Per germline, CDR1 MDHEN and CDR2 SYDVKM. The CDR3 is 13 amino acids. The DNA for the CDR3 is TGTGCCAGCAGTCCAACTCCCCCGGACCCCCTCCACTTT. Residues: CASSPTPPDPLHF.

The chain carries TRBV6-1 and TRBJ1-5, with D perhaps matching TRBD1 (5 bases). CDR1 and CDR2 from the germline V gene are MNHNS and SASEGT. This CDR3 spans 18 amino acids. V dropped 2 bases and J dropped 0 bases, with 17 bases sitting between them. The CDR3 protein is CASSESPGGAYSNQPQHF. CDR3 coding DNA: TGTGCCAGCAGTGAATCACCGGGTGGGGCTTATAGCAATCAGCCCCAGCATTTT.

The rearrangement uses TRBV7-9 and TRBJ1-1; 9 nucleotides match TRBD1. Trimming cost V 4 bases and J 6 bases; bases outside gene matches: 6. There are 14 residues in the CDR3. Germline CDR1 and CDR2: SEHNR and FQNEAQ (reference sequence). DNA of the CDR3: TGTGCCAGCAGCTCCGGGACAGGGTCCGCTGAAGCTTTCTTT. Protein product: CASSSGTGSAEAFF.

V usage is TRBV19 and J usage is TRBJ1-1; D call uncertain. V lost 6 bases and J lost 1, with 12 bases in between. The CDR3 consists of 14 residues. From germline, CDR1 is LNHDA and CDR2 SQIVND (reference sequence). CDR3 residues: CASSQGLRNTEAFF. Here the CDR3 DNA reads TGTGCCAGTAGCCAAGGACTTAGGAACACTGAAGCTTTCTTT.

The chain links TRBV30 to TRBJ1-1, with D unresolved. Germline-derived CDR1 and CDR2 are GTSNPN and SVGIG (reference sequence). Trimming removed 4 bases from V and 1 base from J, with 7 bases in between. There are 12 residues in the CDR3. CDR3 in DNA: TGTGCCTGGAATAGAGGGAACACTGAAGCTTTCTTT. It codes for CAWNRGNTEAFF.

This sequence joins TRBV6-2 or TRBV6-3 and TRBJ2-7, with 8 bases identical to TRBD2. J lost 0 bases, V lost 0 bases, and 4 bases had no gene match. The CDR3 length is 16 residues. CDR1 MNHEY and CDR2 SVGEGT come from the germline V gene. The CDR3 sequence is CASSYSGGGSSYEQYV. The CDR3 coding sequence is TGTGCCAGCAGTTACTCTGGCGGGGGGAGCTCCTACGAGCAGTACGTC.

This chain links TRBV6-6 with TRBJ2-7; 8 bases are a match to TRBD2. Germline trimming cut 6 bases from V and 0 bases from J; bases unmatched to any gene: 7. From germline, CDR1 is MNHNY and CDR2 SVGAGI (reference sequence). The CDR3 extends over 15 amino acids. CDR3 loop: CASRSGRGASYEQYV. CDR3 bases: TGTGCCAGCAGGAGTGGGCGGGGGGCCTCCTACGAGCAGTACGTC.

The CDR3 region has the DNA TGTGCCAGCAGCCAAAACTACAGGGTAAGCACTGAAGCTTTCTTT. Protein: CASSQNYRVSTEAFF. This chain uses TRBV3-1 (or the pseudogene TRBV3-2) with TRBJ1-1, with TRBD1 as a possible D gene (6 bases). CDR3 length: 15 amino acids. Trimming took 2 bases from V and 4 from J, leaving 14 bases between them. Germline V gives CDR1 LGHDT, CDR2 YNNKEL (reference sequence).

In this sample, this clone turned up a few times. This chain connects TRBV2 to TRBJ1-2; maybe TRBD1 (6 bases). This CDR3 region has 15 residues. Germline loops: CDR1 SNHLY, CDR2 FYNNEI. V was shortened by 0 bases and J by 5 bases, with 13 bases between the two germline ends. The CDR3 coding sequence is TGTGCCAGCAGTGAAGCCCCGGCAGGGGCATATGGCTACACCTTC. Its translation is CASSEAPAGAYGYTF.

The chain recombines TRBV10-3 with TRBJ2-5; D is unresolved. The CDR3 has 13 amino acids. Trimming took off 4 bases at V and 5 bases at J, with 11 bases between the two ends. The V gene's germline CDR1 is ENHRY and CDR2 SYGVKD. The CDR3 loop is CAISGAVGETQYF. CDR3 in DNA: TGTGCCATCAGTGGGGCGGTTGGGGAGACCCAGTACTTC.

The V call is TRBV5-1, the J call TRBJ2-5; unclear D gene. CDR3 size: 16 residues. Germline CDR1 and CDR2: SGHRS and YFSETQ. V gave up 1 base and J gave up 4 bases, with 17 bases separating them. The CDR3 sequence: CASSLSFASARETQYF. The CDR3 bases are TGCGCCAGCAGCTTGAGTTTCGCTTCGGCGAGAGAGACCCAGTACTTC.

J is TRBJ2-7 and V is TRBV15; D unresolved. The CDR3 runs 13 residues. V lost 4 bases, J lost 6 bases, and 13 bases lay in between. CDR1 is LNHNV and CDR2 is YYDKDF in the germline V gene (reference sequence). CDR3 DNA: TGTGCCACCAGCACGAGCCGAACCTCCGAGCAGTACGTC. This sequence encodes CATSTSRTSEQYV.

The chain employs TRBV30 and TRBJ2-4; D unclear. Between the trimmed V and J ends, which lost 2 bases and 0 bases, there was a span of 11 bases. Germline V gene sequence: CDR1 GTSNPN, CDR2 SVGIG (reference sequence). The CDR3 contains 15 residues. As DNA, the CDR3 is TGTGCCTGGAGTCCCGGAGACCTAGCCAAAAACATTCAGTACTTC. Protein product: CAWSPGDLAKNIQYF.

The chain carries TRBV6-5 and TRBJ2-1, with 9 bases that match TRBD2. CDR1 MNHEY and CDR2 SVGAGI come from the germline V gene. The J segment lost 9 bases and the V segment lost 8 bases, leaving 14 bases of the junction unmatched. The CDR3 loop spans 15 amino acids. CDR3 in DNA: TGTGCCAGCTCTAGAATGGCGGGGGGGCCATCTGAGCAGTTCTTC. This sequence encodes CASSRMAGGPSEQFF.

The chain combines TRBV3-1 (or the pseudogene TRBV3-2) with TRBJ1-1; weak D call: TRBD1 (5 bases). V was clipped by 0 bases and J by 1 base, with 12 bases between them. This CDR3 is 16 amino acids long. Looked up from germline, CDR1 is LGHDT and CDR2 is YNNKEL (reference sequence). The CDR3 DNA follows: TGTGCCAGCAGCCAAGATAGGGGATCAGGGAACACTGAAGCTTTCTTT. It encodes CASSQDRGSGNTEAFF.